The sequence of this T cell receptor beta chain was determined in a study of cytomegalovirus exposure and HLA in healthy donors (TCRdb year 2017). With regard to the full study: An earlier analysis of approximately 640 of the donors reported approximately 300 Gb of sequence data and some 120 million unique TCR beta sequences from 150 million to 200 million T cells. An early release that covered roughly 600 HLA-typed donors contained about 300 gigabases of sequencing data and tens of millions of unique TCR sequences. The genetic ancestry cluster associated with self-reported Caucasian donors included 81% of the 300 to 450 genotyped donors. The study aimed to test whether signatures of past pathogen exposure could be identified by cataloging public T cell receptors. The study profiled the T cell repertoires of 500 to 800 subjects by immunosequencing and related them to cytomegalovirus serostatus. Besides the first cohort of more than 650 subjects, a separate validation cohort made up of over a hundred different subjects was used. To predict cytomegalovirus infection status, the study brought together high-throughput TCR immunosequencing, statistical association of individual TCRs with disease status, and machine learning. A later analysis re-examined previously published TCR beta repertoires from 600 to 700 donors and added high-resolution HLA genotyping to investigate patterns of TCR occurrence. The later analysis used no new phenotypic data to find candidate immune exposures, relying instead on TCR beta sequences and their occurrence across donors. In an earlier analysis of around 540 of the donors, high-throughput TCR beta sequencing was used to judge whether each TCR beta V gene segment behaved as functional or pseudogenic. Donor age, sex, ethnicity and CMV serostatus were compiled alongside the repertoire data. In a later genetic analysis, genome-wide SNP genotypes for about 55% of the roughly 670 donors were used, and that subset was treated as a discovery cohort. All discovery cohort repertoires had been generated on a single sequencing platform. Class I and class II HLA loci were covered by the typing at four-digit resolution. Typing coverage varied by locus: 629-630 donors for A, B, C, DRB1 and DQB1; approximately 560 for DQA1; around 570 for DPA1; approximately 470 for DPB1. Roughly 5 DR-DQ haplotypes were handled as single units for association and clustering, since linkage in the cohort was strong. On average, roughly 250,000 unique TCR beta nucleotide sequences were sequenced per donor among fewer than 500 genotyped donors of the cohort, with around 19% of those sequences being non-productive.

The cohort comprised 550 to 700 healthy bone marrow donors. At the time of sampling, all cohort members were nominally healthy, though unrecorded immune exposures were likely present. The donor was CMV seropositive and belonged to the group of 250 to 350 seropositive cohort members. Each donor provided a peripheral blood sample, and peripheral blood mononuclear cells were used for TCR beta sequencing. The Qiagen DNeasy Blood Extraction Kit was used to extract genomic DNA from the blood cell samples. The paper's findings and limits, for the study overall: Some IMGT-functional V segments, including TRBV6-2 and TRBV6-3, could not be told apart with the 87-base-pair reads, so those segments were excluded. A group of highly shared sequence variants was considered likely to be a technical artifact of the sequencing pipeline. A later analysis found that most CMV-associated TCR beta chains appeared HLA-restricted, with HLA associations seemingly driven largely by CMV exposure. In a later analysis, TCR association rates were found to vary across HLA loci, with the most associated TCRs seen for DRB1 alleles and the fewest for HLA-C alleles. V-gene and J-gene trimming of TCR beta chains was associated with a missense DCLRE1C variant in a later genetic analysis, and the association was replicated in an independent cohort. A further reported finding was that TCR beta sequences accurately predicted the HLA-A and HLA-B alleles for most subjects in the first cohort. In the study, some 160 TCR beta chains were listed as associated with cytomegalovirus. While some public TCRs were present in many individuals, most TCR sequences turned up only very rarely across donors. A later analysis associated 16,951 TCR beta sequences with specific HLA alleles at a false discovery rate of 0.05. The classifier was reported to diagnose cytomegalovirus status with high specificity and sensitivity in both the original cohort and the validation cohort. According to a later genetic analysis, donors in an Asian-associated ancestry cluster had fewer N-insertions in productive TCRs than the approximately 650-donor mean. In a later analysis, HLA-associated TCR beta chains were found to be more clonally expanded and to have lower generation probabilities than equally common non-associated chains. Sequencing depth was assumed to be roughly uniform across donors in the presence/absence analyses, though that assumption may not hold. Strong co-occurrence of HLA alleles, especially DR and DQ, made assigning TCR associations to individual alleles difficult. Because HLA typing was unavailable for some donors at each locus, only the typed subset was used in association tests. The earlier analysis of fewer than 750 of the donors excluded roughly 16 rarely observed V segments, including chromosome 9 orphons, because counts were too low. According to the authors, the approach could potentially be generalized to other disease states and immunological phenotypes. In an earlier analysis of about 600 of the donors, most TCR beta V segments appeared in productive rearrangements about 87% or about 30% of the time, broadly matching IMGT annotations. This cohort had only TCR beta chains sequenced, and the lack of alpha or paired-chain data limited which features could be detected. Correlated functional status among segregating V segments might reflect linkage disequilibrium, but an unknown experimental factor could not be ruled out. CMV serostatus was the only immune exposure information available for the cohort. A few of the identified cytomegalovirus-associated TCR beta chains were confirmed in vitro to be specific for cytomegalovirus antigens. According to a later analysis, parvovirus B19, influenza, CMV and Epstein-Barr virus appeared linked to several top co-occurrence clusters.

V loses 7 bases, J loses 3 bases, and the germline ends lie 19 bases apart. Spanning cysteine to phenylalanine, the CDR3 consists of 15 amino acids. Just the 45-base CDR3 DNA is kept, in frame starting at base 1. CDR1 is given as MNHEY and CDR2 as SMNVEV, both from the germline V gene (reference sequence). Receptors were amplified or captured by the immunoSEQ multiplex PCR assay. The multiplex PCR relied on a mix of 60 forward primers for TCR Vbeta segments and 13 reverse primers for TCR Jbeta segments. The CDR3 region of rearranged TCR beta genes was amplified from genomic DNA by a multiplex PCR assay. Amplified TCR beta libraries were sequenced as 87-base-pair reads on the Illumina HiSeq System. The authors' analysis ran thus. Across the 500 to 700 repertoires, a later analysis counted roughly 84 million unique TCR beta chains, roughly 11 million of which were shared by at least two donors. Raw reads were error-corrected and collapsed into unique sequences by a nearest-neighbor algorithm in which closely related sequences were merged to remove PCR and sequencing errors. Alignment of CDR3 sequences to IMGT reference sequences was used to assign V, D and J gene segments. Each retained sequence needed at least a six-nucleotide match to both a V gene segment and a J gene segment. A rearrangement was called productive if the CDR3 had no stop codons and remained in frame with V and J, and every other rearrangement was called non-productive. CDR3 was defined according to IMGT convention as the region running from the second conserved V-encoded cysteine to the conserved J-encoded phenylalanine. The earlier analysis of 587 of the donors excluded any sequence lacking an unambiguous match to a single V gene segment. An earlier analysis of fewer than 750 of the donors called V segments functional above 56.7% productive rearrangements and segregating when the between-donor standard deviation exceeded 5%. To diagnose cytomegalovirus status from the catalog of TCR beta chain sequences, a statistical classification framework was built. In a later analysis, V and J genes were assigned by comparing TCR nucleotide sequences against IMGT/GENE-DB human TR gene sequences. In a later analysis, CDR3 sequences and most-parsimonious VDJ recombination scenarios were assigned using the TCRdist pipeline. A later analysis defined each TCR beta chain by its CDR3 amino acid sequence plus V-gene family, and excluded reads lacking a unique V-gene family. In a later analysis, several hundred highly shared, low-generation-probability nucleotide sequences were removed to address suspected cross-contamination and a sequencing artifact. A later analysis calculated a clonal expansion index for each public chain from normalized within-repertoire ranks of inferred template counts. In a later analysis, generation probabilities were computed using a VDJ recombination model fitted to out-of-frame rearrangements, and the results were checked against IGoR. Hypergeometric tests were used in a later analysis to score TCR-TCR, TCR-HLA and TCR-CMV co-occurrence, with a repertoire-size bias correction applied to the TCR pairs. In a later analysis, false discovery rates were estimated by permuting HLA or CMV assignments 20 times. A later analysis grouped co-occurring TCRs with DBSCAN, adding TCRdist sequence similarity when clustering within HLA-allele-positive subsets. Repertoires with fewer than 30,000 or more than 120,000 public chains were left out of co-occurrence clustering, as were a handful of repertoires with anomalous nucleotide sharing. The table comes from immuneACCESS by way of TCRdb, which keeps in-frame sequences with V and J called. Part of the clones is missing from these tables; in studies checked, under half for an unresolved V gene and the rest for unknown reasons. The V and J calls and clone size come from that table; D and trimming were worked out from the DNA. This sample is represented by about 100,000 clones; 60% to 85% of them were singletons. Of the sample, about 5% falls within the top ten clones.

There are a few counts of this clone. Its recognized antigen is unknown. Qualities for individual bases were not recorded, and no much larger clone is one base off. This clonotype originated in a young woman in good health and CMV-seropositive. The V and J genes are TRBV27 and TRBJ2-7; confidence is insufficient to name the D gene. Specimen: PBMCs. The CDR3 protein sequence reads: CASTPRVTKNYEQYF. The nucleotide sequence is TGTGCCAGCACCCCCCGGGTCACTAAAAACTACGAGCAGTACTTC.